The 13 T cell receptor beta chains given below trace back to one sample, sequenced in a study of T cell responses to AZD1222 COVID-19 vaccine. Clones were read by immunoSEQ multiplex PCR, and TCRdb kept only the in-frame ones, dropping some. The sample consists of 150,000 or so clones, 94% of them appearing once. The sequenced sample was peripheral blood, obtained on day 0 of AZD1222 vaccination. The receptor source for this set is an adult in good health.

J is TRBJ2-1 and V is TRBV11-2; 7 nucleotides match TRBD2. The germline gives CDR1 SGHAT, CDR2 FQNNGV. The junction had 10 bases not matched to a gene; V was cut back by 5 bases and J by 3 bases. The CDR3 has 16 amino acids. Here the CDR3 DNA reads TGTGCCAGCAGCCCCCTAAGCGGGGAAAGCTACAATGAGCAGTTCTTC. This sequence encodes CASSPLSGESYNEQFF.

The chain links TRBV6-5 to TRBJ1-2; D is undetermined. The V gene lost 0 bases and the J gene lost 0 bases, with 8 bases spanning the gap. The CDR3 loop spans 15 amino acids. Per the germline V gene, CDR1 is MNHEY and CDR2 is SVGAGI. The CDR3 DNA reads TGTGCCAGCAGTTACTCGAGGACGGCTAACTATGGCTACACCTTC. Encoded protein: CASSYSRTANYGYTF.

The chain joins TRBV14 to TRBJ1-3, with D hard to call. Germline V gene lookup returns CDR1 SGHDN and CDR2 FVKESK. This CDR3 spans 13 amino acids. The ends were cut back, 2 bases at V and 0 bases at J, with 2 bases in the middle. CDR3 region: CASSQYSGNTIYF. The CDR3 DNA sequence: TGTGCCAGCAGCCAATACTCTGGAAACACCATATATTTT.

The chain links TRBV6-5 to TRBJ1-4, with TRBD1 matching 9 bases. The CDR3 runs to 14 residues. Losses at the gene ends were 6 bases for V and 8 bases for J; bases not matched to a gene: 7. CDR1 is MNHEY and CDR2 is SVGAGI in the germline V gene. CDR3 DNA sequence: TGTGCCAGCAGCTCGACAGGGGGTGAGGAAAAACTGTTTTTT. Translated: CASSSTGGEEKLFF.

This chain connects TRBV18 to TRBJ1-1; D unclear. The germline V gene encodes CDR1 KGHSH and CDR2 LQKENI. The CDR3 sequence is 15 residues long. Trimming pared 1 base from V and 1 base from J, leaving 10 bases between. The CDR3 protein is CASSPLLGGNTEAFF. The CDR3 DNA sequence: TGTGCCAGCTCACCACTGTTGGGAGGGAACACTGAAGCTTTCTTT. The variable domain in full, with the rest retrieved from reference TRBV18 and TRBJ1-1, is NAGVMQNPRHLVRRRGQEARLRCSPMKGHSHVYWYRQLPEEGLKFMVYLQKENIIDESGMPKERFSAEFPKEGPSILRIQQVVRGDSAAYFCASSPLLGGNTEAFFGQGTRLTVV.

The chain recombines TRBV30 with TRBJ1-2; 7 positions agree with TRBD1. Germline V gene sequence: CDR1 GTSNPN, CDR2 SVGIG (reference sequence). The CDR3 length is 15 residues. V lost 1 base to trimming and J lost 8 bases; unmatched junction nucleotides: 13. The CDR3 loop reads CAWSEGAGLFGGYTF. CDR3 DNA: TGTGCCTGGAGTGAGGGGGCAGGGTTATTCGGCGGCTACACCTTC.

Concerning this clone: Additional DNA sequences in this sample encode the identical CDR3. The CDR3 protein is CASSLGSTDTQYF. The DNA of the CDR3 is TGCGCCAGCAGCTTGGGAAGCACAGATACGCAGTATTTT. This chain connects TRBV5-1 to TRBJ2-3; no firm D call. Germline values: CDR1 SGHRS, CDR2 YFSETQ. The CDR3 covers 13 residues. The V gene lost 0 bases and the J gene lost 0 bases, with 2 bases spanning the gap.

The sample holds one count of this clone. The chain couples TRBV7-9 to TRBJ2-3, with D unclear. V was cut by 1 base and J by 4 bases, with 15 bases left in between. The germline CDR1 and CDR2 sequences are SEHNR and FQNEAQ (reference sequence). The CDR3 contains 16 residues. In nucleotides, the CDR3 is TGTGCCAGCAGCTTAGGGGCCGGCGGTGGATCAGATACGCAGTATTTT. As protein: CASSLGAGGGSDTQYF.

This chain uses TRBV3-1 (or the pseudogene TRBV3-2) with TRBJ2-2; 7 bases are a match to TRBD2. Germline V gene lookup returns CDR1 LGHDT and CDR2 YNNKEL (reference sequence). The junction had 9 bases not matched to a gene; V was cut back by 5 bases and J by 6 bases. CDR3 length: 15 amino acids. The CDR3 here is CASSTSTSRAGELFF. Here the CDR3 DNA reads TGTGCCAGCAGCACCTCGACTAGCCGGGCCGGGGAGCTGTTTTTT.

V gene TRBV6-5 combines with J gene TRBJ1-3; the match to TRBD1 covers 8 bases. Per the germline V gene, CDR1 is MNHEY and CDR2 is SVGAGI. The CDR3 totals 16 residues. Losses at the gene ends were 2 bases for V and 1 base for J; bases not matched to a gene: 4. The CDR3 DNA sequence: TGTGCCAGCAGTTACGGTCGGACAGGGTCTGGAAACACCATATATTTT. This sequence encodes CASSYGRTGSGNTIYF.

The CDR3 DNA reads as TGTGCCAGCAGCGGGGGACTAGCGGGAGGGCCGGGGAATGAGCAGTTCTTC. It specifies CASSGGLAGGPGNEQFF. This chain links TRBV5-4 with TRBJ2-1; 16 positions match TRBD2. There are 17 residues in the CDR3. The germline V gene has CDR1 SGHNT and CDR2 YYREEE (reference sequence). V gave up 4 bases and J gave up 7 bases; unmatched junction bases: 8.

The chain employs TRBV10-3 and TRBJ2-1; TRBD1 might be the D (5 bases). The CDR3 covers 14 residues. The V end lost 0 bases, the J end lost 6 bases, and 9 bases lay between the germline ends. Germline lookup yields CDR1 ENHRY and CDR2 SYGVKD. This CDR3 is CAISESKGLNEQFF. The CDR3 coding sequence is TGTGCCATCAGTGAGTCAAAGGGGCTCAATGAGCAGTTCTTC.

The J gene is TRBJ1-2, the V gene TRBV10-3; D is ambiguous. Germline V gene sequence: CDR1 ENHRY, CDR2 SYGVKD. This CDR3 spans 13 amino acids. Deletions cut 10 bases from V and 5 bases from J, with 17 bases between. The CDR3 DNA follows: TGTGCCACCGAACTACAGCAAGGGTATGGCTACACCTTC. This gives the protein CATELQQGYGYTF.